Sequencing of this T cell receptor (beta chain) was carried out in a study of blood T cell repertoires in COVID-19. Study as a whole: The origin of the acute and convalescent COVID-19 samples was the United States, Italy and Spain. PBMCs, B-cell-depleted T cells, or T cells were the source of the cDNA or gDNA that made up the material.

Some clones are missing from TCRdb's copy, which holds only in-frame ones; the method was immunoSEQ multiplex PCR. The data hold 100,000 or so clones, with roughly 84% observed a single time. Per germline, CDR1 SGHRS and CDR2 YFSETQ. Trimming took 0 bases from V and 5 from J, leaving 13 bases between them. The CDR3 is 15 amino acids. The chain combines TRBV5-1 with TRBJ2-3, with D possibly TRBD1 on 5 matching bases. The sample consisted of peripheral blood. This TCR came from a man aged 70 or older with active or convalescent COVID-19. CDR3 residues: CASSLVPGLRDTQYF. The CDR3 DNA sequence: TGCGCCAGCAGCTTGGTACCAGGGCTTAGAGATACGCAGTATTTT.